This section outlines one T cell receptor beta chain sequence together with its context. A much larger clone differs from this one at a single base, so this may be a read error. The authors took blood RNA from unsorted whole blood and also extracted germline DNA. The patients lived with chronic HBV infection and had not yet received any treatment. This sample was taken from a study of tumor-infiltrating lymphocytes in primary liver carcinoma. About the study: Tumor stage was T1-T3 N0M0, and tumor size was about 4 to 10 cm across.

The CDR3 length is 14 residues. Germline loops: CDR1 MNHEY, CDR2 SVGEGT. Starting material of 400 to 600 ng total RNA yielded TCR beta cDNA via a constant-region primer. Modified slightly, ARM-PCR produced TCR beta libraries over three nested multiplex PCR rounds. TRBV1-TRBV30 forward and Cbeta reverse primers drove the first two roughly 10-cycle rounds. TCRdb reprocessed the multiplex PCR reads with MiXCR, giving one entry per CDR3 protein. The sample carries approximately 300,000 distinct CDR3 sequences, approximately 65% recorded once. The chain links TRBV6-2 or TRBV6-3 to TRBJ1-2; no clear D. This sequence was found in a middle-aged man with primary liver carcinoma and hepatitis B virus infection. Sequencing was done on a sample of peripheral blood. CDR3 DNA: TGTGCCAGCAGTTATGGCGAATCTAACCATGGCTACACCTTC. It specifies CASSYGESNHGYTF.